A single sample is the source of the 3 T cell receptor beta chains below, sequenced in a study of tumor-infiltrating lymphocytes in localized non-small cell lung cancer. This table comes from immunoSEQ multiplex PCR, and its TCRdb copy is limited to in-frame clones, with some not included. The table lists around 15,000 clones, roughly 72% of them singletons, with 4.5% to 7.5% in the top ten. Sequencing used lung tumor tissue. The receptor set was obtained from a human donor with non-small cell lung cancer.

V gene TRBV6-5 combines with J gene TRBJ1-2; 9 bases match TRBD1. CDR1 and CDR2 (germline): MNHEY, SVGAGI. The CDR3 has 14 residues. V gave up 2 bases and J gave up 4 bases; unmatched junction bases: 2. The CDR3 sequence: CASSYGQGSYGYTF. CDR3 DNA: TGTGCCAGCAGTTACGGACAGGGGAGCTATGGCTACACCTTC.

The chain is built from TRBV9 and TRBJ2-2, with D perhaps TRBD2 (5 bases). The CDR3 length is 12 residues. Germline CDR1 is SGDLS and CDR2 is YYNGEE. Trimming removed 1 base from V and 9 bases from J, with 7 bases in between. This CDR3 is CASSVRGWELFF. CDR3 nucleotides: TGTGCCAGCAGCGTAAGAGGGTGGGAGCTGTTTTTT. The whole variable domain, remainder taken from reference TRBV9 and TRBJ2-2, is DSGVTQTPKHLITATGQRVTLRCSPRSGDLSVYWYQQSLDQGLQFLIQYYNGEERAKGNILERFSAQQFPDLHSELNLSSLELGDSALYFCASSVRGWELFFGEGSRLTVL.

In its sample, this clone was seen once. This chain connects TRBV5-6 to TRBJ2-5; D possibly corresponds to TRBD1 (6 bases). Trimming took off 4 bases at V and 5 bases at J, with 15 bases between the two ends. The germline CDR1 and CDR2 sequences are SGHDT and YYEEEE. The CDR3 runs to 14 residues. CDR3 sequence: CASSTTGPRETQYF. CDR3 coding DNA: TGTGCCAGCAGCACAACAGGGCCACGGGAGACCCAGTACTTC.